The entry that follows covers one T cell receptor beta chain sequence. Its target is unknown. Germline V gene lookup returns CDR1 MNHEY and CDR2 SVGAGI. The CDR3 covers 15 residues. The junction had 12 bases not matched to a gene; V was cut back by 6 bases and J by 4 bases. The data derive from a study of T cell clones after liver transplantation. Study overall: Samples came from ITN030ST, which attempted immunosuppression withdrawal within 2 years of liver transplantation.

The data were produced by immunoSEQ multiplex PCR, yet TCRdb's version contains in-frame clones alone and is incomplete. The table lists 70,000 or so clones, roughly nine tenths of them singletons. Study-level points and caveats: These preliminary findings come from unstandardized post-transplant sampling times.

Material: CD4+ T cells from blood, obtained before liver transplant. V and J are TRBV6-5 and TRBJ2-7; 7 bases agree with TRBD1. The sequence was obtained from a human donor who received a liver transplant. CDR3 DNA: TGTGCCAGCAGGGCCCCGGGACAGAGACCTTACGAGCAGTACTTC. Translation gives CASRAPGQRPYEQYF.